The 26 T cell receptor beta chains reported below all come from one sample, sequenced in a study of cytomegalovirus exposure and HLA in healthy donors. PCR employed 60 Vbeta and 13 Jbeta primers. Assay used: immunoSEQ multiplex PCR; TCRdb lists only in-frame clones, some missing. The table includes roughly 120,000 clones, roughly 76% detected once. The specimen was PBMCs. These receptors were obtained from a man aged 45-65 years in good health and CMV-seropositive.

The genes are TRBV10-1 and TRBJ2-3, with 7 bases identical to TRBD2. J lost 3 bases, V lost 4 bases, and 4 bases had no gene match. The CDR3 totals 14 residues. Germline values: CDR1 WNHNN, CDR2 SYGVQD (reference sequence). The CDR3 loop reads CASSGAGETDTQYF. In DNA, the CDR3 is TGCGCCAGCAGTGGGGCGGGGGAGACAGATACGCAGTATTTT.

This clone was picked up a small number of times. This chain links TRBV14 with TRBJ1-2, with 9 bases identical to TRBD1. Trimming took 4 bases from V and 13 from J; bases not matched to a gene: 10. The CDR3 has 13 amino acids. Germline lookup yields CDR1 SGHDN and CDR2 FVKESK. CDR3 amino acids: CASSPYRTGGPTF. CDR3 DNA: TGTGCCAGCAGCCCATATCGTACAGGGGGCCCCACCTTC.

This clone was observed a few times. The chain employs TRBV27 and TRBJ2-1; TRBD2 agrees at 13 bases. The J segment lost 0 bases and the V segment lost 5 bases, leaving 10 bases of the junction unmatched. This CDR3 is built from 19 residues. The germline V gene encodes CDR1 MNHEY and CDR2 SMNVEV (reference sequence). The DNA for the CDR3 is TGTGCCAGCAGTCACGGGACTAGCGGGATTCAGAGCTCCTACAATGAGCAGTTCTTC. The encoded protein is CASSHGTSGIQSSYNEQFF.

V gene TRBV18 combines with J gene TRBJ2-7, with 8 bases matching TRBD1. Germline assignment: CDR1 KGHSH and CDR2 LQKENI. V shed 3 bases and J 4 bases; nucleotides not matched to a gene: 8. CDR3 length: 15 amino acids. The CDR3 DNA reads TGTGCCAGCTCACCTCGGGCAGGGGGCGAATACGAGCAGTACTTC. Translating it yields CASSPRAGGEYEQYF.

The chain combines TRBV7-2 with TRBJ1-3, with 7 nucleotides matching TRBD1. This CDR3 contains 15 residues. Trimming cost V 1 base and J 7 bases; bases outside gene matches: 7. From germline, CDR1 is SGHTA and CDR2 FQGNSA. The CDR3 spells CASSLGGQSLNTIYF. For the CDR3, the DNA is TGTGCCAGCAGCTTAGGGGGACAGAGCCTTAACACCATATATTTT.

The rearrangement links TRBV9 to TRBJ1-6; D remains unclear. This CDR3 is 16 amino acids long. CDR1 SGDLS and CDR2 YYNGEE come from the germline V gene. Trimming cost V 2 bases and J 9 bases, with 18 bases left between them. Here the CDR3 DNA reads TGTGCCAGCAGCGTTGAGGCCCGGGCGGGGAGTTCACCCCTCCACTTT. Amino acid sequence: CASSVEARAGSSPLHF.

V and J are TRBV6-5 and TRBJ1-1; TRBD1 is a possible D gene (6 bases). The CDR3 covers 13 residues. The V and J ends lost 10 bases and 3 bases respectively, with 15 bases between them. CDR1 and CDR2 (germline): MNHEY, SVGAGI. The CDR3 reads CATKQGRDTEAFF. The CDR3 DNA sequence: TGTGCCACCAAACAGGGAAGGGACACTGAAGCTTTCTTT.

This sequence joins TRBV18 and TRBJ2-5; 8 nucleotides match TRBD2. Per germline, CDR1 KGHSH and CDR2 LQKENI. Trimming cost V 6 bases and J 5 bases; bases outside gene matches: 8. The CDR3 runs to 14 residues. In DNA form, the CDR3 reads TGTGCCAGCTCGACCGGGGGGGCCGGCGAGACCCAGTACTTC. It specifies CASSTGGAGETQYF.

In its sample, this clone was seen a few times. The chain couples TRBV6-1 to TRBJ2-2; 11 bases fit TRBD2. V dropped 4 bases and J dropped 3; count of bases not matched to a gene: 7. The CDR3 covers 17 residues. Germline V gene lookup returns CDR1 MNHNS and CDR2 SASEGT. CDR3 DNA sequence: TGTGCCAGCAGTGCCCAAGGACTAGCGGGCTACACCGGGGAGCTGTTTTTT. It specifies CASSAQGLAGYTGELFF.

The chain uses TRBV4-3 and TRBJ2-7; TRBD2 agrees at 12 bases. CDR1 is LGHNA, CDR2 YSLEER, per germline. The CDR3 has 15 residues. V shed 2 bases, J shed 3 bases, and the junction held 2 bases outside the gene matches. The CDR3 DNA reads TGCGCCAGCAGCCAACTGACTAGCGGGGGCTACGAGCAGTACTTC. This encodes CASSQLTSGGYEQYF.

CDR3 DNA: TGTGCCAGCAGGTACATTAGCAATCAGCCCCAGCATTTT. Protein sequence: CASRYISNQPQHF. V is TRBV9 and J is TRBJ1-5, with D unresolved. The germline V gene has CDR1 SGDLS and CDR2 YYNGEE. This CDR3 contains 13 residues. V lost 5 bases, J lost 0 bases, and 6 bases lay in between.

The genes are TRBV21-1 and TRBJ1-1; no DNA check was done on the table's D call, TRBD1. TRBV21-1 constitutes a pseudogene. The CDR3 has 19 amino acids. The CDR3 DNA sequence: TGTGCCAGCGGCTCGACAGGGGTTGCCTTCGCTGTCCCCCCCACTGAAGCTTTCTTT. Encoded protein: CASGSTGVAFAVPPTEAFF.

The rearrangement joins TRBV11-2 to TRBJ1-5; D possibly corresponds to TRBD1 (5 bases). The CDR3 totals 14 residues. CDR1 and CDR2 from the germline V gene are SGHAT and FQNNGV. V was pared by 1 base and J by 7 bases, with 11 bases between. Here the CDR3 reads CASSLGGGGQPQHF. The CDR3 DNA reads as TGTGCCAGCAGCTTAGGGGGGGGAGGCCAGCCCCAGCATTTT.

The CDR3 sequence: CASSSSRVGGGQPQHF. The DNA of the CDR3 is TGTGCCAGCAGCTCGAGCCGGGTGGGAGGAGGTCAGCCCCAGCATTTT. This chain joins TRBV27 and TRBJ1-5, with unresolved D. V was clipped by 6 bases and J by 6 bases, with 21 bases between them. Germline-derived CDR1 and CDR2 are MNHEY and SMNVEV (reference sequence). The CDR3 sequence is 16 residues long.

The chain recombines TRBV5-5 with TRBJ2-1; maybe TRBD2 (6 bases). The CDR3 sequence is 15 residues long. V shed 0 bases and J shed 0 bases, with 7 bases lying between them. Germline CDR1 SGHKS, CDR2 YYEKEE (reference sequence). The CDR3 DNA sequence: TGTGCCAGCAGCTTGGTGGGGGGCTCCTACAATGAGCAGTTCTTC. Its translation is CASSLVGGSYNEQFF.

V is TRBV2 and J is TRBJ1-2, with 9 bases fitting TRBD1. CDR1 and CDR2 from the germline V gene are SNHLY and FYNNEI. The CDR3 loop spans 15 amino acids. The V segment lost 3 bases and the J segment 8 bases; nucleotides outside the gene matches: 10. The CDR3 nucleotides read TGTGCCAGCAGTGAGGAAGGGACAGGGTCGGCGGGCTACACCTTC. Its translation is CASSEEGTGSAGYTF. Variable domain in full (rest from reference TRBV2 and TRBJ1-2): EPEVTQTPSHQVTQMGQEVILRCVPISNHLYFYWYRQILGQKVEFLVSFYNNEISEKSEIFDDQFSVERPDGSNFTLKIRSTKLEDSAMYFCASSEEGTGSAGYTFGSGTRLTVV.

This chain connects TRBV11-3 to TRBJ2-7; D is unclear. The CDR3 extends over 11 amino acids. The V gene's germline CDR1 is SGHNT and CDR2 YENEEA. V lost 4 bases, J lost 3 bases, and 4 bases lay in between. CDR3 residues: CASSSSYEQYF. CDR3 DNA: TGTGCCAGCAGCTCGAGCTACGAGCAGTACTTC.

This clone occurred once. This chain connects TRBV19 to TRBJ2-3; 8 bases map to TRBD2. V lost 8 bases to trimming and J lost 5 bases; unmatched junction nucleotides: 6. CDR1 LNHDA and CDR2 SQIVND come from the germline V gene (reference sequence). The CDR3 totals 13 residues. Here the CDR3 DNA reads TGTGCCAGTCTTAGACGGGGGGGAGATACGCAGTATTTT. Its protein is CASLRRGGDTQYF.

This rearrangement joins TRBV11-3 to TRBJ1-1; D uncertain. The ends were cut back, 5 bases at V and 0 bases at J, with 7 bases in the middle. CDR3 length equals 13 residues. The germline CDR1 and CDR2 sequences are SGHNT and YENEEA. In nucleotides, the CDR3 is TGTGCCAGCAGCCCCCACATGAACACTGAAGCTTTCTTT. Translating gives CASSPHMNTEAFF.

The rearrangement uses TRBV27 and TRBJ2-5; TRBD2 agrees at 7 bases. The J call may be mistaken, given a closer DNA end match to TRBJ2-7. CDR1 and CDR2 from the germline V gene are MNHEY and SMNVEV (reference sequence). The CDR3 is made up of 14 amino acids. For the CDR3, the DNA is TGTGCCAGCAGTTTTTCGCGGACTAGGAACGAGCAGTACTTC. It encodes CASSFSRTRNEQYF.

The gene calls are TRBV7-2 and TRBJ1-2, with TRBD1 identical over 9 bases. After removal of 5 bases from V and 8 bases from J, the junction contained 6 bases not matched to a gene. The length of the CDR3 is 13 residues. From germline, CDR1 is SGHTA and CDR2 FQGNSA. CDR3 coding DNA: TGTGCCAGCAGCCAAGCCGGGACAGGGGGCTACACCTTC. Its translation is CASSQAGTGGYTF.

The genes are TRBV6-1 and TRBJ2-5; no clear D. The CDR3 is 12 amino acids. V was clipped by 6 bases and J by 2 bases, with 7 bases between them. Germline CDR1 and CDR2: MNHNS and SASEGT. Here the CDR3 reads CASRFLQETQYF. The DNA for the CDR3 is TGTGCCAGCAGGTTCTTACAAGAGACCCAGTACTTC.

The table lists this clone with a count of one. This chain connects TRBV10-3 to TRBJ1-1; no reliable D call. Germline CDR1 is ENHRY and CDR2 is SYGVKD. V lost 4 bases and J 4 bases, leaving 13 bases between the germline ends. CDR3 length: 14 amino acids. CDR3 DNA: TGTGCCATCAGTGGGGGAGGGTGGGCCACTGAAGCTTTCTTT. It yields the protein CAISGGGWATEAFF.

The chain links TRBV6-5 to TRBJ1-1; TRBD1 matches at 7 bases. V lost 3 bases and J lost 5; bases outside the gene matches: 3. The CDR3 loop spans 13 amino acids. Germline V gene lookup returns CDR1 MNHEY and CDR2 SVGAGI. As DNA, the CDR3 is TGTGCCAGCAGTTATGACAGGGTTACTGAAGCTTTCTTT. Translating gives CASSYDRVTEAFF.

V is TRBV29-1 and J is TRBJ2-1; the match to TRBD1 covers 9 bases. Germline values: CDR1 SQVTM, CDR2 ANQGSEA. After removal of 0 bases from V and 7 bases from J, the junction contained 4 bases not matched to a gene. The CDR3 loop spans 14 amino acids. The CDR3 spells CSVEDPGTGNEQFF. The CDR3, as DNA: TGCAGCGTTGAAGATCCGGGGACAGGGAATGAGCAGTTCTTC.

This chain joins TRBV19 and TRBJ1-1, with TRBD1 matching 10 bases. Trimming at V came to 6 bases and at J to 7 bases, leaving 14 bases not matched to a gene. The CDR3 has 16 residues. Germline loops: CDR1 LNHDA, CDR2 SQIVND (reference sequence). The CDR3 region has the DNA TGTGCCAGTAGCCCTCGTCGGACAGGGGGAAGGATTGAAGCTTTCTTT. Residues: CASSPRRTGGRIEAFF.